This T cell receptor beta chain originates from a study of T cell responses to AZD1222 COVID-19 vaccine. The study's findings and limits: Clonal diversity was possibly underestimated, and the donors were mostly white British, with more females.

The germline V and J ends were trimmed by 3 bases and 5 bases, with 10 bases remaining between them. In germline, CDR1 is LNHDA, CDR2 SQIVND (reference sequence). CDR3 length: 13 residues. This clone was observed a single time. Its specificity is unknown. Sequencing used immunoSEQ multiplex PCR; TCRdb keeps in-frame clones, though not all of them. The sample shows around 100,000 clones, less than 90% of them seen only once. The gene calls are TRBV19 and TRBJ2-5; no firm D call. The source was peripheral blood, collected on day 0 of AZD1222 vaccination. This TCR derives from an adult in good health. CDR3 sequence reads: CASSISVEETQYF. Here the CDR3 DNA reads TGTGCCAGTAGTATCTCTGTGGAGGAGACCCAGTACTTC.